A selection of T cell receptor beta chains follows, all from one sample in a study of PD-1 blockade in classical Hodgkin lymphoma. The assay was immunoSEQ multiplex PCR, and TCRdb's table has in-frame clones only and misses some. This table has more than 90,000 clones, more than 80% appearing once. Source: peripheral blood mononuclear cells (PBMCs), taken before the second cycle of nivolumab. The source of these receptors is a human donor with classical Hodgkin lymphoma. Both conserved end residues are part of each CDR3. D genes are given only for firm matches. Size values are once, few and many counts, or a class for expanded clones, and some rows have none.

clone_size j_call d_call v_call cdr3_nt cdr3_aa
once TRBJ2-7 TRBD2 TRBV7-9 TGTGCCAGCAGCTCCGCTAGCGGGAGGGCCCAATTCTACGAGCAGTACTTC CASSSASGRAQFYEQYF
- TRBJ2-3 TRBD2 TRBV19 TGTGCCAGTAGTATTGGTGGGAGGGCAGATACGCAGTATTTT CASSIGGRADTQYF
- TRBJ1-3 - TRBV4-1 TGCGCCAGCAGCCAAGGGATAAGCTCTGGAAACACCATATATTTT CASSQGISSGNTIYF
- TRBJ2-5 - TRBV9 TGTGCCAGCAGCGCCTCCACAGGGCTGAGGGAGACCCAGTACTTC CASSASTGLRETQYF
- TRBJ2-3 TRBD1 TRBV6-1 TGTGCCAGCAGACAGACAGGGAGTATAGATACGCAGTATTTT CASRQTGSIDTQYF
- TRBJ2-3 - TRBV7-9 TGTGCCAGCAGCTTAGTCAGCACAGATACGCAGTATTTT CASSLVSTDTQYF
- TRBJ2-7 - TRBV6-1 TGTGCCAGCAGCCTTAGCGGACTTCCCGAGCAGTACTTC CASSLSGLPEQYF
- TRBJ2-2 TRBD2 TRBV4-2 TGTGCCAGCAGCCAAGAAGGGGTAGTGGCGGGAGTAACCGGGGAGCTGTTTTTT CASSQEGVVAGVTGELFF
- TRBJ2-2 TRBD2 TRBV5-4 TGTGCCAGCAGCTTAGGCCTAGCGGACACCGGGGAGCTGTTTTTT CASSLGLADTGELFF
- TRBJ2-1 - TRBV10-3 TGTGCCATCAGTGCCGGGATTGAGCAGTTCTTC CAISAGIEQFF
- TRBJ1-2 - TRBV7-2 TGTGCCAGCAGCCCCTTTCGTCCCGACGGCCGGAACTATGGCTACACCTTC CASSPFRPDGRNYGYTF
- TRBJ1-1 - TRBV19 TGTGCCAGTAGTATCCGGGGCACTGAAGCTTTCTTT CASSIRGTEAFF
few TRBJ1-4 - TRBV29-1 TGCAGCGTTGAAGCCCGAGGAGGGGGTGAAAAACTGTTTTTT CSVEARGGGEKLFF
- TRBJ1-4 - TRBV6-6 TGTGCCAGCAGTTACCGGACAGAAAATGAAAAACTGTTTTTT CASSYRTENEKLFF
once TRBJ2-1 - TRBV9 TGTGCCAGCAGCGTAGGGACACACAATGAGCAGTTCTTC CASSVGTHNEQFF
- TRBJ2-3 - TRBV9 TGTGCCAGCAGCCCTCACCCCGGACTTCGCACAGATACGCAGTATTTT CASSPHPGLRTDTQYF
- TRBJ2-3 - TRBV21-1 TGTGCCAGCAGCAAAGCGCTTTTGGGCAGGGCCACAGATACGCAGTATTTT CASSKALLGRATDTQYF
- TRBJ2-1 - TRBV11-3 TGTGCCAGCAGCTTTTCAGGCAGAGATGAGCAGTTCTTC CASSFSGRDEQFF
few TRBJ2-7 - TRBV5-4 TGTGCCAGCAGCTTGGGTGGGACGGGCTACGAGCAGTACTTC CASSLGGTGYEQYF
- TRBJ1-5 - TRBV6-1 TGTGCCAGCAGTGAAGGAGGGGATCAGCCCCAGCATTTT CASSEGGDQPQHF
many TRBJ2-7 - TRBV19 TGTGCCAGTAGTATAGTGGGGGGAGGCATCTACGAGCAGTACTTC CASSIVGGGIYEQYF
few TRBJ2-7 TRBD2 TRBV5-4 TGTGCCAGCAGCTTCGTAGCGGGAGGTCCCGAGCAGTACTTC CASSFVAGGPEQYF
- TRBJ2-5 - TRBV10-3 TGTGCCATCAGTGAGTCGAGAGGTACGGGGACCCAGTACTTC CAISESRGTGTQYF
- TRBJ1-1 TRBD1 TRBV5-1 TGCGCCAGCAGCTTTTCCTGGGACAGGGGGCTAACTGAAGCTTTCTTT CASSFSWDRGLTEAFF